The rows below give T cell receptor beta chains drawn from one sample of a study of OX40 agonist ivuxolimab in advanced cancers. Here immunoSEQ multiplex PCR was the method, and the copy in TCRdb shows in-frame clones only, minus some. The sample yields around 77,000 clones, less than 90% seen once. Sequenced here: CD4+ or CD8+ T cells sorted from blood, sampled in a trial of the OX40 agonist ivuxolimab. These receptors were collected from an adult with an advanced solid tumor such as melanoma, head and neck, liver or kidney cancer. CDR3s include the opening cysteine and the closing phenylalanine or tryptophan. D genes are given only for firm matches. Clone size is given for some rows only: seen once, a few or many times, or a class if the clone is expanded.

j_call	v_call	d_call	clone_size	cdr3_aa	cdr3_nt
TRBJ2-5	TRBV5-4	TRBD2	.	CASSLVLAGMETQYF	TGTGCCAGCAGCTTGGTTCTAGCGGGGATGGAGACCCAGTACTTC
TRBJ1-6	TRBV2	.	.	CASSEGRGIAPLHF	TGTGCCAGCAGTGAAGGGCGGGGGATTGCGCCCCTCCACTTT
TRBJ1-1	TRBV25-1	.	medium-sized	CASTAPDKSTEAFF	TGTGCCAGCACTGCCCCGGACAAGAGCACTGAAGCTTTCTTT
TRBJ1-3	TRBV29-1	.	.	CSVEEDSGNTIYF	TGCAGCGTCGAGGAGGACTCTGGAAACACCATATATTTT
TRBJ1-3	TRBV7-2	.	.	CASSLGGVARGNTIYF	TGTGCCAGCAGCTTAGGGGGGGTTGCCAGGGGAAACACCATATATTTT
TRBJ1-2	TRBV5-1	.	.	CASSPGTLDYGYTF	TGCGCCAGCAGCCCCGGGACGCTGGACTATGGCTACACCTTC
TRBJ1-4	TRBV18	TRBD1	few	CASSGTGVNEKLFF	TGTGCCAGCTCAGGGACAGGGGTGAATGAAAAACTGTTTTTT
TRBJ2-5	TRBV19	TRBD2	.	CASSPGLAGGGETQYF	TGTGCCAGTAGTCCGGGACTAGCGGGGGGAGGGGAGACCCAGTACTTC
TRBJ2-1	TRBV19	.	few	CASSMGEVKDTTYNEQFF	TGTGCCAGTAGTATGGGAGAGGTGAAGGACACTACCTACAATGAGCAGTTCTTC
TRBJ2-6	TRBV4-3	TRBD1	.	CASSHFTHGQGTPGANVLTF	TGCGCCAGCAGCCACTTCACGCACGGACAGGGGACTCCTGGGGCCAACGTCCTGACTTTC
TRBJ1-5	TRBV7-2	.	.	CASSYQGGQSQPQHF	TGTGCCAGCAGCTACCAGGGTGGGCAATCACAGCCCCAGCATTTT
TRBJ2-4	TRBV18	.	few	CASSPPSSAKNIQYF	TGTGCCAGCTCACCACCCAGTTCAGCCAAAAACATTCAGTACTTC
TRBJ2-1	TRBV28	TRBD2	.	CASMGGGPIYNEQFF	TGTGCCAGCATGGGCGGGGGGCCGATCTACAATGAGCAGTTCTTC
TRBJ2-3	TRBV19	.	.	CASSIDVGFTDTQYF	TGTGCCAGTAGTATAGATGTAGGGTTCACAGATACGCAGTATTTT
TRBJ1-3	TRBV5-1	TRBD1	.	CASSQSGGDGNTIYF	TGCGCCAGCAGCCAATCAGGGGGTGATGGAAACACCATATATTTT
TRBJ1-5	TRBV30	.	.	CAWSVHSNQPQHF	TGTGCCTGGAGTGTACATAGCAATCAGCCCCAGCATTTT
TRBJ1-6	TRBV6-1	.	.	CASSSVYNSPLHF	TGTGCCAGCAGTTCGGTCTATAATTCACCCCTCCACTTT
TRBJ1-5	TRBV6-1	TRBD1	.	CASSGSDRERNQPQHF	TGTGCCAGCAGTGGCTCGGACAGGGAGAGGAATCAGCCCCAGCATTTT
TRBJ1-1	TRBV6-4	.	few	CASSLQRNTEAFF	TGTGCCAGCAGTTTACAGAGGAACACTGAAGCTTTCTTT
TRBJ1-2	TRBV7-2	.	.	CASSFYKVEDGTNYGYTF	TGTGCCAGCAGCTTTTATAAGGTCGAGGACGGAACAAACTATGGCTACACCTTC
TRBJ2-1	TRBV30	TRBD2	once	CAWAGLAGGDSYNEQFF	TGTGCCTGGGCGGGACTAGCGGGGGGCGATTCCTACAATGAGCAGTTCTTC
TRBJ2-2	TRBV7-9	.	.	CASSLESPGELFF	TGTGCCAGCAGCTTAGAAAGCCCCGGGGAGCTGTTTTTT
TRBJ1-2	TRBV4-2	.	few	CASSFESGYTF	TGTGCCAGCAGCTTCGAGAGCGGCTACACCTTC
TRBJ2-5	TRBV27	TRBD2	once	CASSPRLAGGNQETQYF	TGTGCCAGCAGTCCTAGACTAGCGGGGGGGAACCAAGAGACCCAGTACTTC
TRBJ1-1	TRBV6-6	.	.	CASSLLQGSTEAFF	TGTGCCAGCAGTCTTCTCCAGGGCAGCACTGAAGCTTTCTTT
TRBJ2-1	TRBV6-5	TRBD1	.	CAKDRLYNEQFF	TGTGCCAAGGACAGGCTCTACAATGAGCAGTTCTTC
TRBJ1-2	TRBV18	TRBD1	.	CASSPPGTGGVGRGYTF	TGTGCCAGCTCACCACCCGGGACAGGGGGCGTGGGACGCGGCTACACCTTC
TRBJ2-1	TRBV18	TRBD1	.	CASSRAGTGDYNEQFF	TGTGCCAGCTCACGCGCCGGGACAGGGGACTACAATGAGCAGTTCTTC
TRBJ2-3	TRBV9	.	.	CASSARGQGRSDTQYF	TGTGCCAGCAGCGCCCGAGGGCAGGGGAGATCGGATACGCAGTATTTT
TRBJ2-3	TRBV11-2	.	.	CASSSPTDFYESDTQYF	TGTGCCAGCAGCTCCCCAACCGACTTCTATGAATCAGATACGCAGTATTTT
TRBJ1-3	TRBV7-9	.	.	CASSPAAAGNTIYF	TGTGCCAGCAGCCCGGCGGCTGCTGGAAACACCATATATTTT
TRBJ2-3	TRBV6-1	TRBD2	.	CASSASGTSDDTQYF	TGTGCCAGCAGTGCATCCGGGACTAGCGATGATACGCAGTATTTT
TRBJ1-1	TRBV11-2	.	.	CASSPPSTEAFF	TGTGCCAGCAGCCCCCCGAGCACTGAAGCTTTCTTT
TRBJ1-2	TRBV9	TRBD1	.	CASSVGAGGSVGYTF	TGTGCCAGCAGCGTAGGGGCAGGGGGCTCGGTTGGCTACACCTTC